This paragraph reports one T cell receptor beta chain. The antigen remains undetermined. The junction does not match germline at one end; this may be a read error. The record originates from a study of blood T cells in healthy people across ages. Germline CDR1 reads SGDLS; CDR2 reads YYNGEE. The CDR3 spans 21 residues. For the second PCR, which ran for roughly 7 to 11 cycles, a sample-barcoded 5' primer and a J-beta primer mix were used. TCRdb recomputed calls from the 5' RACE reads with MiXCR, one row per CDR3 protein. The sample holds 1 million or so distinct CDR3 sequences, over 35% seen once. Study-level findings and limits: Long-lived donors had more naive CD4+ cells and higher diversity than aged donors. Per million T cells, the diversity of TCR beta decreased roughly linearly as age advanced.

This sequence was found in a woman in her fifties or sixties in good health. The sample comprised blood. This chain joins TRBV9 and TRBJ1-2; possibly TRBD1 for D (6 bases). The chain's CDR3 is CASSVAFRATVLGTPNCGYTF. CDR3 nucleotide sequence: TGTGCCAGCAGCGTAGCGTTCCGGGCTACGGTACTGGGGACACCAAACTGTGGCTACACCTTC. Combining the CDR3 with reference TRBV9 and TRBJ1-2 gives the whole variable domain DSGVTQTPKHLITATGQRVTLRCSPRSGDLSVYWYQQSLDQGLQFLIQYYNGEERAKGNILERFSAQQFPDLHSELNLSSLELGDSALYFCASSVAFRATVLGTPNCGYTFGSGTRLTVV.